Below, one T cell receptor beta chain is given with its context. Its antigen is not known. All diabetic donors were classified as either type 1 or type 2 diabetes. PCR was run on genomic DNA. Multiplex PCR with 30 forward and 13 reverse primers amplified the TCR beta CDR3. TCRdb redid the calling of the multiplex PCR reads with MiXCR, one entry per CDR3 protein. The table lists 250,000 or so distinct CDR3 sequences, around 50% of them singletons, with roughly an eighth in the top ten. This record belongs to a study of type 1 and type 2 diabetes patients. Study as a whole: Samples came from type 1 diabetic, type 2 diabetic or nondiabetic people, recruited in China.

V shed 6 bases and J shed 0 bases, with 8 bases lying between them. This CDR3 comprises 14 residues. CDR1 is MNHNY and CDR2 is SVGAGI in the germline V gene (reference sequence). Study results and limitations: Groups were not age- or gender-matched, which may bias interpretation. Some HECs seen only in T1D might also appear in more T2D or control samples.

The chain couples TRBV6-6 to TRBJ1-4; weak D call: TRBD1 (5 bases). Sequenced material: peripheral blood mononuclear cells (PBMCs). The clonotype was recovered from a man younger than 30 with type 2 diabetes. The CDR3 region has the DNA TGTGCCAGCAGGGGACCTGCAACTAATGAAAAACTGTTTTTT. Translation gives CASRGPATNEKLFF.